This T cell receptor (beta chain) originates from a study of neoadjuvant anti-PD-1 for oral cavity cancer. As to time point: after neoadjuvant nivolumab, at surgical resection. These newly diagnosed stage II-IVA oral cavity squamous cell carcinoma patients had no prior systemic or radiation treatment. TCRdb's copy holds only in-frame clones and misses some; the assay was immunoSEQ multiplex PCR. The sample lists approximately 23,000 clones; 35% to 55% were seen once. The CDR3 length is 15 residues. V lost 3 bases, J lost 10 bases, and 16 bases lay in between. The V gene's germline CDR1 is LNHDA and CDR2 SQIVND (reference sequence).

The chain carries TRBV19 and TRBJ1-6, with D perhaps TRBD1 (6 bases). Sample: tumor tissue, taken after nivolumab (anti-PD-1) treatment. The clonotype comes from a person between 35 and 79 years old with oral cavity squamous cell carcinoma. DNA of the CDR3: TGTGCCAGTAGTATGAGTGGGGGCCGAGGCTCACCCCTCCACTTT. The encoded protein is CASSMSGGRGSPLHF.